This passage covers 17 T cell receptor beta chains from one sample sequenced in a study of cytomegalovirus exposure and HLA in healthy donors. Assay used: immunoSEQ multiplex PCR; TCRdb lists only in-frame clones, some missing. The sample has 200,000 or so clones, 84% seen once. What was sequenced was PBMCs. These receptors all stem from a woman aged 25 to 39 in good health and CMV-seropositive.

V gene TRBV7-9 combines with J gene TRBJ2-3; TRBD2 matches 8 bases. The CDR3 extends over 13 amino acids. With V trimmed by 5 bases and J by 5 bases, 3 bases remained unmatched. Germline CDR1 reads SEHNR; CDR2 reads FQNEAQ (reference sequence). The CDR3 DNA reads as TGTGCCAGCAGCCTGCTAGCGGGAGATACGCAGTATTTT. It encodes CASSLLAGDTQYF.

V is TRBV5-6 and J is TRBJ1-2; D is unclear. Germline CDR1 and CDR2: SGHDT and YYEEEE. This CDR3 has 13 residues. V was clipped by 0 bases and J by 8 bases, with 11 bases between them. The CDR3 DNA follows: TGTGCCAGCAGCTTGGCCGGGTCGGGAGGCTACACCTTC. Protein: CASSLAGSGGYTF. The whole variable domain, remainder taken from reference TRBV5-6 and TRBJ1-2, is DAGVTQSPTHLIKTRGQQVTLRCSPKSGHDTVSWYQQALGQGPQFIFQYYEEEERQRGNFPDRFSGHQFPNYSSELNVNALLLGDSALYLCASSLAGSGGYTFGSGTRLTVV.

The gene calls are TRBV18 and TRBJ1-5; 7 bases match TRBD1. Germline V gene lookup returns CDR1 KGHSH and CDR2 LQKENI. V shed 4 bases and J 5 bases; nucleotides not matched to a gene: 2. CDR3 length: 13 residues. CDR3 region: CASSLDRDQPQHF. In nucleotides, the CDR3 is TGTGCCAGCTCACTCGACAGGGATCAGCCCCAGCATTTT.

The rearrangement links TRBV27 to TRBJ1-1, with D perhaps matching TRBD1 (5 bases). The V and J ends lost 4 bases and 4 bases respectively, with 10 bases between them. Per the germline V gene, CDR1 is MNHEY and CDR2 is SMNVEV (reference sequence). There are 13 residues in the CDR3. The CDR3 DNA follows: TGTGCCAGCAGTTCAGGGTTGGGCACTGAAGCTTTCTTT. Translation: CASSSGLGTEAFF.

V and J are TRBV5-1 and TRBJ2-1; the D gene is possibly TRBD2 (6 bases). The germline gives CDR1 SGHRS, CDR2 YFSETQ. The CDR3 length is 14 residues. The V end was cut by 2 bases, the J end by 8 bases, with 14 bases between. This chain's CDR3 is CASSFLVGEDEQFF. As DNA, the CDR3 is TGCGCCAGCAGCTTCTTGGTTGGGGAGGATGAGCAGTTCTTC.

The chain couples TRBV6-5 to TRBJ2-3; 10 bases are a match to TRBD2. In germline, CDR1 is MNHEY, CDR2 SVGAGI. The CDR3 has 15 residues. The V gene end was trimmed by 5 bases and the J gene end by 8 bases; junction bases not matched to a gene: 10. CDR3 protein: CASSRLAGVIGTQYF. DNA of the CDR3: TGTGCCAGCAGTCGGCTAGCGGGAGTTATTGGTACGCAGTATTTT.

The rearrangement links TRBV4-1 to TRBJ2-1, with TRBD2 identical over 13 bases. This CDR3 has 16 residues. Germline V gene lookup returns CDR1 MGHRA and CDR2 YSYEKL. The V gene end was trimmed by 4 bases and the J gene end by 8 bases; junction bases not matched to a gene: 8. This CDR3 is CASSLVLAGGVDEQFF. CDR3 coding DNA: TGCGCCAGCAGCCTAGTACTAGCGGGAGGGGTGGATGAGCAGTTCTTC.

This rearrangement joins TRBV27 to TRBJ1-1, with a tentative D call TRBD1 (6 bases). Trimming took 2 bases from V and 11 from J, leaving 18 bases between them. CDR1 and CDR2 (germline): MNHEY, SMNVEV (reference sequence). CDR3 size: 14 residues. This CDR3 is CASSLRGGLGNAFF. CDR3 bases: TGTGCCAGCAGTTTAAGGGGGGGATTGGGGAACGCTTTCTTT.

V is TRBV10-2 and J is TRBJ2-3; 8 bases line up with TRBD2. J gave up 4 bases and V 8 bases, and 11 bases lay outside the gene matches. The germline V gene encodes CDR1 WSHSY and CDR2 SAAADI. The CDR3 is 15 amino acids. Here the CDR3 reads CASRRAGEAADTQYF. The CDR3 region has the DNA TGCGCCAGCCGAAGAGCGGGAGAGGCGGCAGATACGCAGTATTTT.

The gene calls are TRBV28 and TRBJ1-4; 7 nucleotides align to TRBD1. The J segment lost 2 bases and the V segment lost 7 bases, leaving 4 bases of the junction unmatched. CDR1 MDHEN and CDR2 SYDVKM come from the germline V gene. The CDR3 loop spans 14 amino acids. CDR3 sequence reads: CASTWTGTNEKLFF. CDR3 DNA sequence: TGTGCCAGCACTTGGACAGGCACTAATGAAAAACTGTTTTTT.

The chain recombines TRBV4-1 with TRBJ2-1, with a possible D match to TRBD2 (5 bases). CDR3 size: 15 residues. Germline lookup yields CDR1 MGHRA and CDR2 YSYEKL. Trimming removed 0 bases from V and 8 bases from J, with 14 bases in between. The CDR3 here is CASSQEAAQFDEQFF. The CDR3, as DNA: TGCGCCAGCAGCCAAGAAGCGGCACAGTTCGATGAGCAGTTCTTC.

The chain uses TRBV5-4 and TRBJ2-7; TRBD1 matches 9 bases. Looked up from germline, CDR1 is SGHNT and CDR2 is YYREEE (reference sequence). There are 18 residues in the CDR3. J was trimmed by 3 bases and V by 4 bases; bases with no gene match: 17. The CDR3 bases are TGTGCCAGCAGCCCACGTCCCGGGACAGGGTACGAAGGCTACGAGCAGTACTTC. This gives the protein CASSPRPGTGYEGYEQYF.

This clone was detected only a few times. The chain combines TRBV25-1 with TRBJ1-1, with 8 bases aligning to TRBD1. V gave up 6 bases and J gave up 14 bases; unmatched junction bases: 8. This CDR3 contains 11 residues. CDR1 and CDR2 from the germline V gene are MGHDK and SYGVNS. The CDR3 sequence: CASSPGQVEFF. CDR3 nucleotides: TGTGCCAGCAGCCCGGGACAGGTTGAGTTCTTT.

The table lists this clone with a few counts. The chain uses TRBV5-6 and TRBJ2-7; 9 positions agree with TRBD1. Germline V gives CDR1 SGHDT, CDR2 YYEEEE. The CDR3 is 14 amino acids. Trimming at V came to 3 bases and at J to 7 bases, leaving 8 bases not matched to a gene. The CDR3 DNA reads TGTGCCAGCAGCTCGGGACAGGGTATATTGGAGCAGTACTTC. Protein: CASSSGQGILEQYF.

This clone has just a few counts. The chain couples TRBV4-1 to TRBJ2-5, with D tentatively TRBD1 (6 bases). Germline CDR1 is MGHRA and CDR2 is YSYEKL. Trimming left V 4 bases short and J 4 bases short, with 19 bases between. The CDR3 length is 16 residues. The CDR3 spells CASSLLGGKLGETQYF. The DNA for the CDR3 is TGCGCCAGCAGCCTGCTAGGGGGAAAGTTAGGAGAGACCCAGTACTTC.

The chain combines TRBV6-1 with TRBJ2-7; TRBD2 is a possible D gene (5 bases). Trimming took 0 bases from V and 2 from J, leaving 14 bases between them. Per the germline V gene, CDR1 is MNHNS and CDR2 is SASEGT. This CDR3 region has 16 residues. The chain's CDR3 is CASSEALAPAPYEQYF. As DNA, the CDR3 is TGTGCCAGCAGTGAAGCGCTAGCCCCAGCCCCCTACGAGCAGTACTTC.

The CDR3, as DNA: TGTGCCCTAGGTCGTGAATCATCCTACGAGCAGTACTTC. This sequence encodes CALGRESSYEQYF. J is TRBJ2-7 and V is TRBV6-6; D is undetermined. The V gene lost 11 bases and the J gene lost 1 base, with 15 bases spanning the gap. Germline assignment: CDR1 MNHNY and CDR2 SVGAGI (reference sequence). The CDR3 runs to 13 residues.